The rows below give T cell receptor beta chains drawn from one sample of a study of blood T cells in healthy people across ages. TCRdb analysed the 5' RACE reads with MiXCR anew, one entry per CDR3 protein. The sample consists of about 1.4 million distinct CDR3 sequences, almost 60% of them appearing once. The sequenced sample was blood. These receptors were taken from a man aged 18 to 35 in good health. The CDR3 runs from the conserved cysteine through the conserved F or W. Each record gives: V gene, D gene, clone size, J gene, CDR3 DNA, CDR3 protein. A D gene is named only where the DNA matches it firmly. Clone sizes are given selectively: once, few, many, or a class where the clone is expanded.

TRBV6-5	TRBD1	NA	TRBJ1-6	TGTGCCAGCAGTTACTCAAGACAGGGAGGTTCACCCCTCCACTTT	CASSYSRQGGSPLHF
TRBV29-1	TRBD1	few	TRBJ1-2	TGCAGCGCCTTAAGACAGGGGTACTATGGCTACACCTTC	CSALRQGYYGYTF
TRBV14	TRBD1	NA	TRBJ1-3	TGTGCCAGTACAGGGGGAATCTCTGGAAACACCATATATTTT	CASTGGISGNTIYF
TRBV14	TRBD2	NA	TRBJ2-5	TGTGCCAGCAGCCATAGAGCGGGGGTTAGGGCGACCCAGTACTTC	CASSHRAGVRATQYF
TRBV6-5	TRBD1	NA	TRBJ1-1	TGTGCGATCAGGGGGAGCACTGAAGCTTTCTTT	CAIRGSTEAFF
TRBV25-1	NA	NA	TRBJ1-5	TGTGCCAGCAGTGACCTAAACAGGGAAGAGGGACAGCCCCAGCATTTT	CASSDLNREEGQPQHF
TRBV2	NA	NA	TRBJ1-5	TGTGCCAGCAGTGGAGAGTTAATAAGCAATCAGCCCCAGCATTTT	CASSGELISNQPQHF
TRBV20-1	TRBD1	NA	TRBJ2-5	TGCAGTGCTAGCCTGACAGGGGAGACCCAGTACTTC	CSASLTGETQYF
TRBV7-9	NA	once	TRBJ1-5	TGTGCCAGCGGTTGGGGGAATCAGCCCCAGCATTTT	CASGWGNQPQHF
TRBV20-1	TRBD2	once	TRBJ2-1	TGCAGTGCTAGAGGTGCTAGCGGGAGGGCCAATGAGCAGTTCTTC	CSARGASGRANEQFF
TRBV7-9	NA	NA	TRBJ2-1	TGTGCCAGCAGCTTAGACGCTACAACGCAGTTCTTC	CASSLDATTQFF
TRBV7-6	NA	NA	TRBJ1-3	TGTGCCAGCAGCTTAGGATCAACAGCCTCAAACGGAAACACCATATATTTT	CASSLGSTASNGNTIYF
TRBV4-1	NA	NA	TRBJ1-1	TGCGCCAGCAGCCAGTCCACAGGGTGGGGTACTGAAGCTTTCTTT	CASSQSTGWGTEAFF
TRBV4-1	NA	few	TRBJ2-7	TGCGCCAGCAGCCAAGAGTCCCCAGTCGAGCAGTACTTC	CASSQESPVEQYF
TRBV20-1	NA	NA	TRBJ2-1	TGCAGTGCAGCAAAGAGTCCGGGAAATGAGCAGTTCTTC	CSAAKSPGNEQFF
TRBV6-2/TRBV6-3	NA	few	TRBJ2-5	TGTGCCAGCAGTTCGTACCAAGGACTCCTAGAGACCCAGTACTTC	CASSSYQGLLETQYF
TRBV29-1	TRBD2	few	TRBJ2-1	TGCAGCGCCCCGGGGGGGGGTGAGCAGTTCTTC	CSAPGGGEQFF
TRBV7-8	NA	few	TRBJ1-1	TGTGCCAGCAGCGCCGCAGGGTACACTGAAGCTTTCTTT	CASSAAGYTEAFF
TRBV15	NA	few	TRBJ2-3	TGTGCCACCAGGAGGTTCCTGACCAACAATACCGAAGATACGCAGTATTTT	CATRRFLTNNTEDTQYF
TRBV3-1	NA	once	TRBJ1-2	TGTGCCAGCGGTCAGGACGGGAACTATGGCTACACCTTC	CASGQDGNYGYTF
TRBV11-2	TRBD1	NA	TRBJ1-2	TGTGCCAGCAGCCAAGACAGGGAGCGGGGCTACACCTTC	CASSQDRERGYTF
TRBV20-1	TRBD1	NA	TRBJ2-1	TGCAGTGCTCCGACAGGGGGGATTGACAATGAGCAGTTCTTC	CSAPTGGIDNEQFF
TRBV3-1	NA	once	TRBJ2-3	TGTGCCAGCAGTCTAGGTTACCTTTCGGCAGATACGCAGTATTTT	CASSLGYLSADTQYF
TRBV7-6	TRBD1	NA	TRBJ2-6	TGTGCCAGCAGCGACGCCGACAGGGATGGGGCCAACGTCCTGACTTTC	CASSDADRDGANVLTF
TRBV28	TRBD1	NA	TRBJ2-1	TGTGCCAGCATCACGGACAGGGCTCGGAATGAGCAGTTCTTC	CASITDRARNEQFF
TRBV5-1	NA	NA	TRBJ2-7	TGCGCCAGCAGCTTGAAGCCGGACAGCCTCTCCTACGAGCAGTACTTC	CASSLKPDSLSYEQYF
TRBV29-1	TRBD1	NA	TRBJ1-4	TGCAGCGTTGCAGAACAGGGGGCGCGTGAAAAACTGTTTTTT	CSVAEQGAREKLFF
TRBV29-1	TRBD1	few	TRBJ2-1	TGCAGCGGGGGACAGAACAATGAGCAGTTCTTC	CSGGQNNEQFF
TRBV6-5	NA	once	TRBJ1-1	TGTGCCAGCAGCCCAAACGCAAGATTCACTGAAGCTTTCTTT	CASSPNARFTEAFF
TRBV15	NA	NA	TRBJ2-5	TGTGCCACCAGCAGCCGGAAAGGCGGGGGCGAGAAGACCCAGTACTTC	CATSSRKGGGEKTQYF
TRBV28	NA	NA	TRBJ2-5	TGTGCCAGCAGTCCCCGCGGAGGCCTACAAGAGACCCAGTACTTC	CASSPRGGLQETQYF
TRBV5-1	TRBD1	NA	TRBJ2-7	TGCGCCAGCAGCCCGGAGACAGGGCAGTCCTACGAGCAGTACTTC	CASSPETGQSYEQYF
TRBV25-1	NA	NA	TRBJ2-4	TGTGCCAGCAGTGAGCTTAGCGGCCTGGGGGAGCAGTACTTC	CASSELSGLGEQYF
TRBV11-3	NA	NA	TRBJ2-7	TGTGCCAGCAGCTTACTCAGTGATTCCTACGAGCAGTACTTC	CASSLLSDSYEQYF
TRBV29-1	NA	NA	TRBJ1-2	TGCAGCGTGGGGCGGGACGATATAAGTGGCTACACCTTC	CSVGRDDISGYTF
TRBV10-3	NA	NA	TRBJ1-5	TGTGCCATCACCGCCGGGTTTTATCAGCCCCAGCATTTT	CAITAGFYQPQHF
TRBV2	NA	few	TRBJ2-1	TGTGCCAGCAGTGAGCAGGGACGCAATGAGCAGTTCTTC	CASSEQGRNEQFF
TRBV20-1	NA	few	TRBJ1-5	TGCAGTGCTAGATCAGTTAGCAATCAGCCCCAGCATTTT	CSARSVSNQPQHF
TRBV2	NA	NA	TRBJ1-5	TGTGCCAGCACCCGACAGAGCAATCAGCCCCAGCATTTT	CASTRQSNQPQHF
TRBV2	TRBD2	NA	TRBJ2-3	TGTGCCAGCAGCTTAGCGGGGGCCTTCACAGAGACGCAGTATTTT	CASSLAGAFTETQYF
TRBV28	NA	NA	TRBJ2-5	TGTGCCAGCAGTGTAGACGGCGAAGAGACCCAGTACTTC	CASSVDGEETQYF
TRBV29-1	TRBD2	NA	TRBJ2-1	TGCAGCGTTGAAGATCAATCCAGCGGGGGGGCGGGTGAGCAGTTCTTC	CSVEDQSSGGAGEQFF
TRBV28	TRBD2	NA	TRBJ2-1	TGTGCCAGCAGTTTCCACCGTCCCAGCGGGGCGCAAAATGAGCAGTTCTTC	CASSFHRPSGAQNEQFF
TRBV7-9	TRBD2	NA	TRBJ2-3	TGTGCCAGCAGCATAGCGGGGCCGCCTCGCACAGATACGCAGTATTTT	CASSIAGPPRTDTQYF